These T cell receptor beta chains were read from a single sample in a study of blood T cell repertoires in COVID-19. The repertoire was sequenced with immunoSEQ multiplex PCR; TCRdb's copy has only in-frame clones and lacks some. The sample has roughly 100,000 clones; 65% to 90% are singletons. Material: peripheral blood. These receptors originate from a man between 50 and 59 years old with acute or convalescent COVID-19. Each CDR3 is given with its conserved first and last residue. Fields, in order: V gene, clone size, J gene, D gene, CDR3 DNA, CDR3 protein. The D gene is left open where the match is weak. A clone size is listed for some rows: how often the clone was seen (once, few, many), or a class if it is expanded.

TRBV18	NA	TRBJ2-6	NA	TGTGCCAGCTCACCAAGAGTCATTGGTTCTGGGGCCAACGTCCTGACTTTC	CASSPRVIGSGANVLTF
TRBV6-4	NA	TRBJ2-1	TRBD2	TGTGCCAGCAGCACACTAGCGGGAGTGAATGAGCAGTTCTTC	CASSTLAGVNEQFF
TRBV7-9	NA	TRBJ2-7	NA	TGTGCCAGCAGCCCCCCCTCTTCCGGGAGCTACGAGCAGTACTTC	CASSPPSSGSYEQYF
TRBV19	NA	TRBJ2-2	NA	TGTGCCAGTAATCTCGGTAGGAGCGGGGAGCTGTTTTTT	CASNLGRSGELFF
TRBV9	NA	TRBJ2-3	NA	TGTGCCAGCAGCGTTTCAGGGGCGACAGATACGCAGTATTTT	CASSVSGATDTQYF
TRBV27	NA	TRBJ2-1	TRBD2	TGTGCCAGCACCGGGACTAGCGGGAGGGCCAGGTCCTACAATGAGCAGTTCTTC	CASTGTSGRARSYNEQFF
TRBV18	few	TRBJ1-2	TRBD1	TGTGCCAGCTCACCACCGTTAAGGGACAGTGGCTACACCTTC	CASSPPLRDSGYTF
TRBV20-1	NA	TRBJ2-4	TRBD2	TGCAGCCTAGCGGGAGATAACATTCAGTACTTC	CSLAGDNIQYF
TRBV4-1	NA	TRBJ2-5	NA	TGCGCCAGCAGCCAAGGTTCCGGTCCGGAGACCCAGTACTTC	CASSQGSGPETQYF
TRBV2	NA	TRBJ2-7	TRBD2	TGTGCCATCAACTCGGGGACTATGACCTACGAGCAGTACTTC	CAINSGTMTYEQYF
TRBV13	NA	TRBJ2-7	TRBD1	TGTGCCAGCAGCTTCCTTAGAGGGACAGATTACGAGCAGTACTTC	CASSFLRGTDYEQYF
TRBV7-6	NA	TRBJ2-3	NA	TGTGCCAGCAGCCAAGCGGTACTCACAGATACGCAGTATTTT	CASSQAVLTDTQYF
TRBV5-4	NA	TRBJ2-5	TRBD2	TGTGCCAGCAGCTCGGGACTAGCGGGGGGTGAGACCCAGTACTTC	CASSSGLAGGETQYF
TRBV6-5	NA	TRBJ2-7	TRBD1	TGTGCCAGCAGTTACCCGGGGACAGGGGGGAAAGAGCAGTACTTC	CASSYPGTGGKEQYF
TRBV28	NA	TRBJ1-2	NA	TGTGCCAGCAGTTTACTCGCCTTCCTATCTAACTATGGCTACACCTTC	CASSLLAFLSNYGYTF
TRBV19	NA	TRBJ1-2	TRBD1	TGTGCCAGCGTCCAGGGGGTAGGTGGCTACACCTTC	CASVQGVGGYTF
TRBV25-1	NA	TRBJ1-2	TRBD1	TGTGCCAGCAGTTTACCGGGACAGGGGCATGGCTACACCTTC	CASSLPGQGHGYTF
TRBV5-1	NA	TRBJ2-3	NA	TGCGCCAGCAGCAAACAGGGTCAAGTGGTAGATACGCAGTATTTT	CASSKQGQVVDTQYF
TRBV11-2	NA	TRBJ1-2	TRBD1	TGTGCCAGCAGCCACCGGGACAGTAGCTACACCTTC	CASSHRDSSYTF
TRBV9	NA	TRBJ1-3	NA	TGTGCCAGCAGCGTAGCAGGGCTAGGAAACACCATATATTTT	CASSVAGLGNTIYF